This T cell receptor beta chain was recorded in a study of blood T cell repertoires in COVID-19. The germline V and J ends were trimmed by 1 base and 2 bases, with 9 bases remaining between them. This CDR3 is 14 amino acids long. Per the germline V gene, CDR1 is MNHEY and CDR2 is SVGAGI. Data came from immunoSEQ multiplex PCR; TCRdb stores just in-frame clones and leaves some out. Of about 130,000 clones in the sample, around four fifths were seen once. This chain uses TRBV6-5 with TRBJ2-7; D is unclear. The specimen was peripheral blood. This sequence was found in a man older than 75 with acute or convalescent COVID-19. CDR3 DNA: TGTGCCAGCAGTTACTTTACACAAACCTACGAGCAGTACTTC. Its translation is CASSYFTQTYEQYF.